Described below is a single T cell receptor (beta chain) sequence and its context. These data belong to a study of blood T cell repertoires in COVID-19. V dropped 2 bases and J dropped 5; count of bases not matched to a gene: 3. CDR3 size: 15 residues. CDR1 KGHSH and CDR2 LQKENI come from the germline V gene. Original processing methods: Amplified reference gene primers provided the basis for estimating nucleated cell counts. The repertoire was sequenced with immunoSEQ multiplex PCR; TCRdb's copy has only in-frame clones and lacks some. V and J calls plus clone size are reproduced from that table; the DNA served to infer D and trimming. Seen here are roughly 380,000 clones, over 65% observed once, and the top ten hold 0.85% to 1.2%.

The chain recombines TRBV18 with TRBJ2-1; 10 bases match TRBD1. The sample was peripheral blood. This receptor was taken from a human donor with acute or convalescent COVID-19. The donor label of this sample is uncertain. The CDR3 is CASSPAGTGDNEQFF. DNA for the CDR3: TGTGCCAGCTCACCAGCCGGGACAGGGGACAATGAGCAGTTCTTC. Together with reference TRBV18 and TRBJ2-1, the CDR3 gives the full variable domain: NAGVMQNPRHLVRRRGQEARLRCSPMKGHSHVYWYRQLPEEGLKFMVYLQKENIIDESGMPKERFSAEFPKEGPSILRIQQVVRGDSAAYFCASSPAGTGDNEQFFGPGTRLTVL.